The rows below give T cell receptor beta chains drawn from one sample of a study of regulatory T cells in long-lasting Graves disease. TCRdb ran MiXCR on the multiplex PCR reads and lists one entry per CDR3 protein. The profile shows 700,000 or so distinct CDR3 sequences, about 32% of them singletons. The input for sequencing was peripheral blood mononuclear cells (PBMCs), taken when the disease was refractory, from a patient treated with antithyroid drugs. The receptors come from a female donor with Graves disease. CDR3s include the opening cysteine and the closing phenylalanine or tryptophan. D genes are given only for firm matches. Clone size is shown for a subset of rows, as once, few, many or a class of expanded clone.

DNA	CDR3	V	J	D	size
TGCGCCAGCAGCCCAGGGACAGGGGAACCCTACGAGCAGTACTTC	CASSPGTGEPYEQYF	TRBV5-1	TRBJ2-7	TRBD1	-
TGCGCCAGCAGCCAGCCGGGACTAGCTTCTTCCTACGAGCAGTACTTC	CASSQPGLASSYEQYF	TRBV4-1	TRBJ2-7	TRBD2	-
TGTGCCAGCAGTTTAAGTCAACTTAATTCACCCCTCCACTTT	CASSLSQLNSPLHF	TRBV12-3/TRBV12-4	TRBJ1-6	-	many
TGTGCCAGCAGTTCCCCCGCCGGGACAGGGGGCAACGAGCAGTACTTC	CASSSPAGTGGNEQYF	TRBV27	TRBJ2-7	TRBD1	many
TGTGCCAGCAGCTTAGTCGGGGGCACAGATACGCAGTATTTT	CASSLVGGTDTQYF	TRBV7-6	TRBJ2-3	-	-
TGCAGTCCCCGGGCCCTAAACCCCAACCTCAATCAGAACCAGCATTTT	CSPRALNPNLNQNQHF	TRBV20-1	TRBJ1-5	-	-
TGTGCCAGCAGCGTAGTGTTGGATAGCGCCGGGGAGCTGTTTTTT	CASSVVLDSAGELFF	TRBV9	TRBJ2-2	-	-
TGTGCCACCAGCAGACTACATGGTGCTGGCTACACCTTC	CATSRLHGAGYTF	TRBV15	TRBJ1-2	-	many
TGCAGTGCTAGAGATCTGCCCACTAGCCGGGAGACCCAGTACTTC	CSARDLPTSRETQYF	TRBV20-1	TRBJ2-5	-	-
TGCGCCAGCAGTGAACGGACAGGGGGCATTGAGCAGTACTTC	CASSERTGGIEQYF	TRBV10-1	TRBJ2-7	TRBD1	-
TGTGCCAGCAGCTTAGGCCCGGGGCGCTCGCAAGAGACCCAGTACTTC	CASSLGPGRSQETQYF	TRBV7-9	TRBJ2-5	-	-
TGCAGCGTTGAGGACCCCCTGGTAACCTATGGCTACACCTTC	CSVEDPLVTYGYTF	TRBV29-1	TRBJ1-2	-	-
TGTGCCAGCAGCCCCCAGGGAGTGATTTCCACTGAAGCTTTCTTT	CASSPQGVISTEAFF	TRBV9	TRBJ1-1	-	-
TGCAGTGCTAGTCAGGGTGGTTCGGCCCAGCATTTT	CSASQGGSAQHF	TRBV20-1	TRBJ1-5	-	-
TGCGCCAGCAGCTTGTTTAGCGGGAGTGACTACGAGCAGTACTTC	CASSLFSGSDYEQYF	TRBV5-1	TRBJ2-7	TRBD2	-
TGTGCCAGCAGCTTAGGGACTACAAATGCCTACGAGCAGTACTTC	CASSLGTTNAYEQYF	TRBV7-9	TRBJ2-7	-	once
TGTGCCATCAGTGAGTCCCAGGGGCTAGGTGACTATGGCTACACCTTC	CAISESQGLGDYGYTF	TRBV10-3	TRBJ1-2	-	few
TGCGCCAGCAGCTTGGAAGGGATAAGTGAAAAACTGTTTTTT	CASSLEGISEKLFF	TRBV5-1	TRBJ1-4	-	-
TGTGCCAGCAGCCGGGACAGGGTCCTGCCCCAGCATTTT	CASSRDRVLPQHF	TRBV11-2	TRBJ1-5	TRBD1	-
TGCAGCGTCTCGATCGGGGACAGGTCAGCGCCCCAGCATTTT	CSVSIGDRSAPQHF	TRBV29-1	TRBJ1-5	TRBD1	-
TGTGCCATCAGACTCGACAGCCAAACATCTAACTATGGCTACACCTTC	CAIRLDSQTSNYGYTF	TRBV10-3	TRBJ1-2	-	few
TGTGCCAGCTCACCAAGTGGGTTCTACGAGCAGTACTTC	CASSPSGFYEQYF	TRBV18	TRBJ2-7	-	-
TGTGCCACCAGCAGAGGGGATTTCGGGCCGAATAGCAATCAGCCCCAGCATTTT	CATSRGDFGPNSNQPQHF	TRBV15	TRBJ1-5	-	once
TGTGCCAGCAGCTTAGCGGCCTTAAGCTCCTACGAGCAGTACTTC	CASSLAALSSYEQYF	TRBV5-6	TRBJ2-7	-	few
TGTGCCAGCACTACGGGGGTAGCGGGACTCTACGAGCAGTACTTC	CASTTGVAGLYEQYF	TRBV6-1	TRBJ2-7	TRBD2	-